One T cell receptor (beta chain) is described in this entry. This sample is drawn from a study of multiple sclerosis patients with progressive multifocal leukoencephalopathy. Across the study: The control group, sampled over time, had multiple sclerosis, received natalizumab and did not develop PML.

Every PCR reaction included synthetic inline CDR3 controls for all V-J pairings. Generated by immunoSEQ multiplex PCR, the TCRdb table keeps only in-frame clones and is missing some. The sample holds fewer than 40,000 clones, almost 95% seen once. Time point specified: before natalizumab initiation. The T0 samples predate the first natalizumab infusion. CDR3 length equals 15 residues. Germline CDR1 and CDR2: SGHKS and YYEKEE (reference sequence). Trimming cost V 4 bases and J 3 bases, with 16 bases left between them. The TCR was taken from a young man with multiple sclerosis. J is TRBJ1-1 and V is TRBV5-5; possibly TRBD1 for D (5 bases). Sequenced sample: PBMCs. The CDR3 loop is CASSVLQGSYTEAFF. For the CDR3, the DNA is TGTGCCAGCAGCGTCCTCCAGGGATCTTACACTGAAGCTTTCTTT.